This T cell receptor beta chain was identified in a study of blood T cell repertoires in COVID-19 (dated by TCRdb to about 2020). Study-level background: For ImmuneRACE Cohort 3, a participant was defined as recovered based on two consecutive negative NP/OP PCR tests, clearance by a healthcare professional, or resolution of symptoms. Subjects who had been exposed to COVID-19, were actively infected with it, or had recovered from it provided the deeply sampled blood TCRbeta repertoires that made up the dataset. Samples were obtained from the ongoing ImmuneRACE study (first 160 participants) and from about 1,300 subjects provided by 6 global collaborators. Collaborator samples came from the United States, Italy and Spain and covered acute and convalescent phases of COVID-19. Where HLA class I and class II types were available, the types were taken from metadata supplied by the sample provider, not from assay-based typing. The material from the prospective study consisted of cDNA or gDNA derived from T cells, B-cell-depleted T cells, or PBMCs. The repertoires were released in a freely available public database intended as a resource for research on the immune response to SARS-CoV-2. Sample metadata almost always included a de-identified subject ID, COVID-19 status, age in years and sex.

TCRbeta CDR3 regions were amplified from genomic DNA using the immunoSEQ Assay, a bias-controlled multiplex PCR. On the study's bioinformatics: Nucleated cell counts per sample were estimated from amplification of reference gene primers within the assay. To quantify the absolute abundance of each unique TCRbeta CDR3 rearrangement, sequence reads were collapsed and filtered. Productive Simpson clonality was computed per sample as the square root of Simpson's diversity index over productive rearrangements. The immuneACCESS repertoire file appears here via TCRdb, limited to in-frame rearrangements. These files lack a portion of the clones; in checked studies, under half of the deficit traces to unresolved V genes, and the cause of the others is not known. V, J and clone size derive from that table, while D and trimming were established from the DNA sequence. The sample table lists about 170,000 clones, approximately 79% of them with a count of one. Around a fifth of the sample goes to the ten largest clones.

General study outcomes and caveats: The quantity of clinical and demographic metadata differed by source and by participant and was supplied without curation.

With respect to this clone: Its antigen specificity is not known. The record has no base qualities; no much larger clone is one base away.

Participants in the prospective study were enrolled through a virtual design, were aged roughly 18 to 90 years, and lived in 24 United States geographic areas. In the prospective study, participants were assigned to cohorts based on the clinical history participants reported in a screening survey and a study questionnaire. Mobile phlebotomists in the prospective study collected whole blood, serum and a nasopharyngeal or oropharyngeal swab from every participant. Additional blood draws and questionnaires over an approximately two-month period could optionally be provided by prospective study participants. Prospective study blood samples were shipped either frozen or at room temperature before DNA extraction. Looking up the germline V gene yields CDR1 MGHDK and CDR2 SYGVNS. The CDR3, from cysteine to phenylalanine, totals 14 residues. Only the CDR3 portion is preserved as DNA: 42 bases, with reading frame beginning at the first base. Deletion took 3 bases off V and 10 bases off J, with a span of 16 bases between the germline ends.

The chain is encoded by TRBV25-1 joined to TRBJ2-1, and possibly TRBD1, on 6 matching bases. Sequencing was done on a sample of PBMCs or T cells enriched from blood (not recorded which). The source of this sequence is a woman between 65 and 79 years old in a cohort exposed to, infected with or recovered from COVID-19 (not recorded which). The sequence in DNA is TGTGCCAGCAGTGATCATACAGGGTATCAGGAGCAGTTCTTC. The resulting protein is CASSDHTGYQEQFF.